This entry is about one TCR beta chain. The sample belongs to a study of blood T cell repertoires in COVID-19. Germline CDR1 reads SQVTM; CDR2 reads ANQGSEA. The length of the CDR3 is 13 residues. Trimming left V 4 bases short and J 5 bases short, with 14 bases between. Only in-frame clones appear in the TCRdb table, and some are missing; sequencing was by immunoSEQ multiplex PCR. The table includes about 320,000 clones, 85% detected once. The TCR originated in a woman younger than 45 who had been exposed to COVID-19. Source material: PBMCs or T cells enriched from blood (not recorded which). The chain combines TRBV29-1 with TRBJ1-2; the D is unclear. The CDR3 DNA is TGCAGCGTTGCCCCACCCGAGGGATATGGCTACACCTTC. This encodes CSVAPPEGYGYTF.